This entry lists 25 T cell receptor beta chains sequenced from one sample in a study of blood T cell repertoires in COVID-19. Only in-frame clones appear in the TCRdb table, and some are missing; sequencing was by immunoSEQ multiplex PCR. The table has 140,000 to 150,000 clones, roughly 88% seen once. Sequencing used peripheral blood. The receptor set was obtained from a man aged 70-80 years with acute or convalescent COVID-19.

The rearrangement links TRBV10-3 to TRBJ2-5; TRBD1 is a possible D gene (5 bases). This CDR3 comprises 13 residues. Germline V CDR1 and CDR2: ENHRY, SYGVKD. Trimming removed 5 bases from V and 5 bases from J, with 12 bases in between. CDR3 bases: TGTGCCATCAGTCTCCGACAGACGGAGACCCAGTACTTC. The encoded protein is CAISLRQTETQYF.

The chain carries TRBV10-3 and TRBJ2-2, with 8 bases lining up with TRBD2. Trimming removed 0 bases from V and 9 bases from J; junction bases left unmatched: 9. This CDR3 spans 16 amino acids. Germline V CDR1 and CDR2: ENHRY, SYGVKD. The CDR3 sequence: CAISESLIAGYWELFF. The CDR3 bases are TGTGCCATCAGTGAGTCTCTGATAGCGGGGTACTGGGAGCTGTTTTTT.

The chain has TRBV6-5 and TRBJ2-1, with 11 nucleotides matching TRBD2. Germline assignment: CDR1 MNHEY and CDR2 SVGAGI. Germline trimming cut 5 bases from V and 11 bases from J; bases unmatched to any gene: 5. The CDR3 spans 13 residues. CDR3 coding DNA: TGTGCCAGCAGTCTCGGGACTAGCGGCCAGCAGTTCTTC. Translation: CASSLGTSGQQFF.

CDR3 in DNA: TGCGCCAGCAGCTTGGTGGGGGAGGGCGAGCAGTACTTC. It encodes CASSLVGEGEQYF. This chain joins TRBV5-1 and TRBJ2-7; 7 bases match TRBD2. CDR3 length: 13 amino acids. Germline V lookup: CDR1 SGHRS, CDR2 YFSETQ. V trimming: 0 bases; J trimming: 6 bases; junction bases outside the gene matches: 3.

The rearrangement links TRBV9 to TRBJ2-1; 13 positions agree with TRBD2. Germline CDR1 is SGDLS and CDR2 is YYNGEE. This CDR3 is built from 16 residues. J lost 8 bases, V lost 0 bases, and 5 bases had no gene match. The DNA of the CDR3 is TGTGCCAGCAGCGTAGCTGGACTAGCGGGAGTCGATGAGCAGTTCTTC. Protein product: CASSVAGLAGVDEQFF.

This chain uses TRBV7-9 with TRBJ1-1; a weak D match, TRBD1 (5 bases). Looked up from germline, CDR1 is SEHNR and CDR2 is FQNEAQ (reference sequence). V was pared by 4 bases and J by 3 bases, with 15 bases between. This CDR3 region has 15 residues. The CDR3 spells CASSYRQPGDTEAFF. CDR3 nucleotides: TGTGCCAGCAGCTACAGACAGCCCGGAGACACTGAAGCTTTCTTT.

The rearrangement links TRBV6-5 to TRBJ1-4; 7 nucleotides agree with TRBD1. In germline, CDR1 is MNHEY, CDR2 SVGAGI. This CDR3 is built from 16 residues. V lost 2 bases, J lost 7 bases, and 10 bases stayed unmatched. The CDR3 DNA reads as TGTGCCAGCAGTTACCTACCGACAGGGTGGGGTGAAAAACTGTTTTTT. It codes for CASSYLPTGWGEKLFF.

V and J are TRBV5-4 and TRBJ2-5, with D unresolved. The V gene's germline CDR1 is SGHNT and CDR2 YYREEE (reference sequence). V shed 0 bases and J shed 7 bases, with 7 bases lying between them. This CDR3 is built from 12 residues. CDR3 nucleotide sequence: TGTGCCAGCAGCTTGGGATCGGGGACCCAGTACTTC. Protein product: CASSLGSGTQYF.

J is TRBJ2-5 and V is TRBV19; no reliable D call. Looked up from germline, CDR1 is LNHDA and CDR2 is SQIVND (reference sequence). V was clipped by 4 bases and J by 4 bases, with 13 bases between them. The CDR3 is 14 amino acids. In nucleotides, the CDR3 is TGTGCCAGTAGTACCTCGGTTAGCAGAGAGACCCAGTACTTC. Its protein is CASSTSVSRETQYF.

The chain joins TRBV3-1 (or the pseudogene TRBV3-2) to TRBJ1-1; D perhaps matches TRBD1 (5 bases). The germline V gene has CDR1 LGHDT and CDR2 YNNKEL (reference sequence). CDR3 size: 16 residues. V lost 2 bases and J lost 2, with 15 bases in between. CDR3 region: CASSQNLQDPNTEAFF. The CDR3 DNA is TGTGCCAGCAGCCAAAACTTACAGGACCCTAACACTGAAGCTTTCTTT.

CDR3: CASSLEGGHYGYTF. The CDR3 nucleotides read TGTGCCAGCAGCTTAGAAGGGGGCCACTATGGCTACACCTTC. The gene calls are TRBV11-3 and TRBJ1-2; 7 nucleotides align to TRBD1. Germline lookup yields CDR1 SGHNT and CDR2 YENEEA. Trimming took 0 bases from V and 3 from J; bases not matched to a gene: 1. The length of the CDR3 is 14 residues.

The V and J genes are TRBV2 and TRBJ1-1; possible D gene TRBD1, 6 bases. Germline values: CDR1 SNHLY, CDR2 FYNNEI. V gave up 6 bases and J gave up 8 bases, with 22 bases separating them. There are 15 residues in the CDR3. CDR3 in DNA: TGTGCCAGCAGCCCAGGGGCCTCTATCTGGGGGGAAGCTTTCTTT. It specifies CASSPGASIWGEAFF.

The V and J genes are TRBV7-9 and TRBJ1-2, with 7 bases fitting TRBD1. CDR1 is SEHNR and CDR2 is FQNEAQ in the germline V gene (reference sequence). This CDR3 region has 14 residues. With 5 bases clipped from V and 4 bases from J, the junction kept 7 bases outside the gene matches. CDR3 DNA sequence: TGTGCCAGCAGCCTACTTGGGACAGCCTATGGCTACACCTTC. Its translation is CASSLLGTAYGYTF.

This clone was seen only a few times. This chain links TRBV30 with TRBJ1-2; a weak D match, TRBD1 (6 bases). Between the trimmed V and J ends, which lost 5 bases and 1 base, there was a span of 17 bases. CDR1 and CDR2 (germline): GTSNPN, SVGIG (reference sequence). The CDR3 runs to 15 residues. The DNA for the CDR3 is TGTGCCTGGTTTCCTCTTGACAGGCTTAACTATGGCTACACCTTC. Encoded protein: CAWFPLDRLNYGYTF. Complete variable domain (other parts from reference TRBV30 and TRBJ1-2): SQTIHQWPATLVQPVGSPLSLECTVEGTSNPNLYWYRQAAGRGLQLLFYSVGIGQISSEVPQNLSASRPQDRQFILSSKKLLLSDSGFYLCAWFPLDRLNYGYTFGSGTRLTVV.

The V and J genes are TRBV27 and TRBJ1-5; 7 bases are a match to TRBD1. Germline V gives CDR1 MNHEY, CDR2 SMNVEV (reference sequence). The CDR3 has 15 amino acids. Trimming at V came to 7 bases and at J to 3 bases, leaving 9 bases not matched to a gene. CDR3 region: CASTSGQVLNQPQHF. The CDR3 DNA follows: TGTGCCAGCACTTCCGGACAGGTTCTCAATCAGCCCCAGCATTTT.

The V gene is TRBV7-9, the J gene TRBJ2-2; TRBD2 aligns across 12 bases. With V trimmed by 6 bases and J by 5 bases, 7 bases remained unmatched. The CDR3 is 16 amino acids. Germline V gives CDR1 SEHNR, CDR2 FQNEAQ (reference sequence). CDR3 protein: CASSPPGTSGTGELFF. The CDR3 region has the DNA TGTGCCAGCAGTCCACCCGGGACTAGCGGGACCGGGGAGCTGTTTTTT.

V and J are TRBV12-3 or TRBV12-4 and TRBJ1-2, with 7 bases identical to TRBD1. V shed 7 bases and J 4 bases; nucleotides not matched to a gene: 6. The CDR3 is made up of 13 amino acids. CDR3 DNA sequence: TGTGCCAGCACCTTACAGGGGTTCTATGGCTACACCTTC. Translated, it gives CASTLQGFYGYTF.

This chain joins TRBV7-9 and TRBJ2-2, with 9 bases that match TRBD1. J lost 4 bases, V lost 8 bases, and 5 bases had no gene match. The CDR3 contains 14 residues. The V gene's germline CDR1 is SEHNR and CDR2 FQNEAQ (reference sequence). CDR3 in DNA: TGTGCCAGCGCGACAGGGGGGGGCACCGGGGAGCTGTTTTTT. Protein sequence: CASATGGGTGELFF.

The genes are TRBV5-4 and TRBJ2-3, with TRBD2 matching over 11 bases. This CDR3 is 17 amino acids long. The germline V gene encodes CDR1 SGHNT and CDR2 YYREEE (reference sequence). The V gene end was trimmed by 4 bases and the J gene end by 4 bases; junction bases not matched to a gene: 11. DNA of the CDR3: TGTGCCAGCAGCCCAGATCGACTAGCGGGGAGGGCAGATACGCAGTATTTT. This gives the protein CASSPDRLAGRADTQYF.

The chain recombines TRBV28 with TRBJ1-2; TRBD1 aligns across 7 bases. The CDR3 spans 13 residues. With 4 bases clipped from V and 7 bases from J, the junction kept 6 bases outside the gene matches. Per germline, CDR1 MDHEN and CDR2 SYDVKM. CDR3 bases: TGTGCCAGCAGTTCACAGGGGCTACCTGGCTACACCTTC. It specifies CASSSQGLPGYTF.

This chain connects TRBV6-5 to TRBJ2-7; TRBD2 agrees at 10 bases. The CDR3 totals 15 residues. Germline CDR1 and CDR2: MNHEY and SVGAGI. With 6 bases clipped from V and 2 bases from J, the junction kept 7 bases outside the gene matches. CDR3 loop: CASRNSGRRPYEQYF. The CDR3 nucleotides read TGTGCCAGCAGAAATAGCGGGAGGCGGCCCTACGAGCAGTACTTC.

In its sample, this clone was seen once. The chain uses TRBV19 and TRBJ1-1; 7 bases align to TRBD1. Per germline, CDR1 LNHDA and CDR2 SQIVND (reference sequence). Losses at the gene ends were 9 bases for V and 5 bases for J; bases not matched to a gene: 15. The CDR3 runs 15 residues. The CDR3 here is CASKTLGTVSTEAFF. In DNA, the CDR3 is TGTGCCAGCAAAACCCTCGGGACAGTTTCGACTGAAGCTTTCTTT.

The chain's CDR3 is CASSFLQGYNEQFF. Here the CDR3 DNA reads TGCGCCAGCAGCTTTCTACAGGGATACAATGAGCAGTTCTTC. The V gene is TRBV5-1, the J gene TRBJ2-1, with D possibly being TRBD1 (6 bases). The CDR3 covers 14 residues. Germline CDR1 SGHRS, CDR2 YFSETQ. Trimming pared 2 bases from V and 4 bases from J, leaving 10 bases between.

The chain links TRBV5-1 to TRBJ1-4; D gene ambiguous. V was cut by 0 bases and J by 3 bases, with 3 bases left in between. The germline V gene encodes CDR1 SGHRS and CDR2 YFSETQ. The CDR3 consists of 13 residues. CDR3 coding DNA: TGCGCCAGCAGCTTGGCTCCTAATGAAAAACTGTTTTTT. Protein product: CASSLAPNEKLFF. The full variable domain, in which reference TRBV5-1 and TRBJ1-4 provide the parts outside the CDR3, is KAGVTQTPRYLIKTRGQQVTLSCSPISGHRSVSWYQQTPGQGLQFLFEYFSETQRNKGNFPGRFSGRQFSNSRSEMNVSTLELGDSALYLCASSLAPNEKLFFGSGTQLSVL.

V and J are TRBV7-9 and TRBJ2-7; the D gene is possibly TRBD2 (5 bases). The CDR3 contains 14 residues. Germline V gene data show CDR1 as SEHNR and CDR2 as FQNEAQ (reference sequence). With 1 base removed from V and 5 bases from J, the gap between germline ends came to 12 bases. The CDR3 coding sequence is TGTGCCAGCAGCTTAGGGTCCGGGGTCAACGAGCAGTACTTC. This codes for CASSLGSGVNEQYF.